This T cell receptor beta chain was retrieved from a study of blood T cell repertoires in COVID-19. Study-wide background: The origin of the acute and convalescent COVID-19 samples was the United States, Italy and Spain. PBMCs, B-cell-depleted T cells, or T cells were the source of the cDNA or gDNA that made up the material.

V gave up 3 bases and J gave up 6 bases; unmatched junction bases: 11. In germline, CDR1 is SGHNT, CDR2 YYREEE (reference sequence). CDR3 size: 15 residues. The authors' processing: Reference gene primer amplification gave nucleated cell count estimates. TCRdb's table, derived via immunoSEQ multiplex PCR, lists solely in-frame clones and lacks some. The V and J calls and clone size come from that table; D and trimming were worked out from the DNA. The repertoire holds around 80,000 clones, with roughly 87% as singletons. The TCR sequence derives from an elderly man with acute or convalescent COVID-19. Sequencing was carried out using peripheral blood. The rearrangement joins TRBV5-4 to TRBJ2-5, with 7 bases fitting TRBD1. The CDR3 here is CASSSGQERSQTQYF. CDR3 bases: TGTGCCAGCAGCTCAGGACAGGAACGGTCCCAGACCCAGTACTTC. Variable domain in full (rest from reference TRBV5-4 and TRBJ2-5): ETGVTQSPTHLIKTRGQQVTLRCSSQSGHNTVSWYQQALGQGPQFIFQYYREEENGRGNFPPRFSGLQFPNYSSELNVNALELDDSALYLCASSSGQERSQTQYFGPGTRLLVL.